The next 6 T cell receptor beta chains were all read from a single sample in a study of blood T cell repertoires in COVID-19. Measured with immunoSEQ multiplex PCR; TCRdb has only the in-frame clones, and not every one. This table has fewer than 400,000 clones, roughly 90% appearing once. The specimen sequenced was peripheral blood. These receptors were collected from a woman aged 25-40 years with COVID-19, enrolled during active disease.

The rearrangement links TRBV27 to TRBJ1-2, with TRBD1 identical over 8 bases. The CDR3 consists of 17 residues. CDR1 MNHEY and CDR2 SMNVEV come from the germline V gene (reference sequence). After removal of 2 bases from V and 4 bases from J, the junction contained 12 bases not matched to a gene. The CDR3 region is CASSLKGDRSTFYGYTF. CDR3 sequence (DNA): TGTGCCAGCAGTTTAAAAGGGGACAGGTCAACCTTCTATGGCTACACCTTC.

This chain uses TRBV5-1 with TRBJ2-3; 7 bases line up with TRBD1. Germline assignment: CDR1 SGHRS and CDR2 YFSETQ. CDR3 length: 16 amino acids. After removal of 0 bases from V and 1 base from J, the junction contained 5 bases not matched to a gene. CDR3 in DNA: TGCGCCAGCAGCTTGGCGTTCGGACAGGGCACAGATACGCAGTATTTT. It translates to CASSLAFGQGTDTQYF. The whole variable domain, remainder taken from reference TRBV5-1 and TRBJ2-3, is KAGVTQTPRYLIKTRGQQVTLSCSPISGHRSVSWYQQTPGQGLQFLFEYFSETQRNKGNFPGRFSGRQFSNSRSEMNVSTLELGDSALYLCASSLAFGQGTDTQYFGPGTRLTVL.

V and J are TRBV11-1 and TRBJ1-1; 11 bases match TRBD1. The germline gives CDR1 SGHAT, CDR2 FQDESV (reference sequence). The CDR3 contains 16 residues. Trimming cost V 2 bases and J 4 bases; bases outside gene matches: 6. In nucleotides, the CDR3 is TGTGCCAGCAGCTTACCCCCGGGACAGGGGGGCACTGAAGCTTTCTTT. Translated, it gives CASSLPPGQGGTEAFF.

V gene TRBV5-1 combines with J gene TRBJ1-2; 9 positions agree with TRBD1. V lost 4 bases, J lost 5 bases, and 9 bases stayed unmatched. Germline loops: CDR1 SGHRS, CDR2 YFSETQ. The CDR3 contains 15 residues. CDR3 coding DNA: TGCGCCAGCAGCGCACCAGACAGGGGGTGGTATGGCTACACCTTC. As protein: CASSAPDRGWYGYTF.

V usage is TRBV11-2 and J usage is TRBJ2-1; D is perhaps TRBD1 (5 bases). Looked up from germline, CDR1 is SGHAT and CDR2 is FQNNGV. The CDR3 consists of 16 residues. Trimming stripped 5 bases from V and 0 bases from J, with 14 bases between. The CDR3 loop is CASSQAPDSSYNEQFF. The CDR3 region has the DNA TGTGCCAGCAGCCAGGCCCCAGACAGCTCCTACAATGAGCAGTTCTTC.

This rearrangement joins TRBV27 to TRBJ1-1; 11 nucleotides match TRBD1. CDR1 and CDR2 from the germline V gene are MNHEY and SMNVEV (reference sequence). The CDR3 contains 14 residues. The trim removed 6 bases at V and 5 bases at J, leaving 5 bases unmatched. The CDR3 sequence is CASRWTGGMTEAFF. The CDR3 DNA reads as TGTGCCAGCAGGTGGACAGGGGGCATGACTGAAGCTTTCTTT.